These 25 T cell receptor beta chains were sequenced from one sample in a study of T cell responses to AZD1222 COVID-19 vaccine. Profiling relied on immunoSEQ multiplex PCR, and the TCRdb table lists in-frame clones only, not all of them. Of roughly 42,000 clones in the sample, less than 85% were seen once. The source was peripheral blood, collected on day 0 of AZD1222 vaccination. Receptors were obtained from an adult in good health.

The V gene is TRBV29-1, the J gene TRBJ2-5, with D hard to call. The V end lost 4 bases, the J end lost 5 bases, and 20 bases lay between the germline ends. The CDR3 loop spans 15 amino acids. From germline, CDR1 is SQVTM and CDR2 ANQGSEA. The DNA of the CDR3 is TGCAGCGTTGTATTATCATCGACGTCTCGTGAGACCCAGTACTTC. It encodes CSVVLSSTSRETQYF.

This clone was counted once. The chain is built from TRBV12-3 or TRBV12-4 and TRBJ2-7, with a tentative D call TRBD2 (5 bases). With 2 bases removed from V and 6 bases from J, the gap between germline ends came to 11 bases. This CDR3 comprises 13 residues. As DNA, the CDR3 is TGTGCCAGCAGTTTACGGGAAGGCGGCGAGCAGTACTTC. It translates to CASSLREGGEQYF.

The chain employs TRBV7-9 and TRBJ2-3; D gene uncertain. Trimming stripped 1 base from V and 2 bases from J, with 4 bases between. This CDR3 is 13 amino acids long. Germline loops: CDR1 SEHNR, CDR2 FQNEAQ (reference sequence). The CDR3 DNA reads TGTGCCAGCAGCTTAGAGGCCACAGATACGCAGTATTTT. It codes for CASSLEATDTQYF.

The chain is built from TRBV5-5 and TRBJ2-2; 8 bases map to TRBD1. The germline CDR1 and CDR2 sequences are SGHKS and YYEKEE (reference sequence). Germline trimming cut 7 bases from V and 6 bases from J; bases unmatched to any gene: 8. There are 14 residues in the CDR3. The CDR3 bases are TGTGCCAGCGCCAGACTACAGGGGGCCGGGGAGCTGTTTTTT. Translation gives CASARLQGAGELFF.

This clone was seen only a few times. The rearrangement links TRBV21-1 to TRBJ1-5. TRBV21-1 is flagged as a pseudogene. There are 14 residues in the CDR3. The CDR3 reads CASSPGRVGQPQHF. In DNA, the CDR3 is TGTGCCAGCAGTCCCGGCCGTGTGGGTCAGCCCCAGCATTTT.

V usage is TRBV5-1 and J usage is TRBJ1-3; 7 positions match TRBD1. This CDR3 has 16 amino acids. From germline, CDR1 is SGHRS and CDR2 YFSETQ. With V trimmed by 0 bases and J by 0 bases, 3 bases remained unmatched. CDR3 nucleotide sequence: TGCGCCAGCAGCTTGGGACAGGGTTCCTCTGGAAACACCATATATTTT. As protein: CASSLGQGSSGNTIYF. Complete variable domain (other parts from reference TRBV5-1 and TRBJ1-3): KAGVTQTPRYLIKTRGQQVTLSCSPISGHRSVSWYQQTPGQGLQFLFEYFSETQRNKGNFPGRFSGRQFSNSRSEMNVSTLELGDSALYLCASSLGQGSSGNTIYFGEGSWLTVV.

The V gene is TRBV28, the J gene TRBJ2-7; D unresolved. The V end was cut by 5 bases, the J end by 5 bases, with 7 bases between. The CDR3 totals 11 residues. Per the germline V gene, CDR1 is MDHEN and CDR2 is SYDVKM. CDR3 amino acids: CASSLRHEQYF. The CDR3 coding sequence is TGTGCCAGCAGTCTACGACACGAGCAGTACTTC.

This clone showed up just a few times. The chain is built from TRBV14 and TRBJ1-4, with TRBD1 matching over 9 bases. CDR1 SGHDN and CDR2 FVKESK come from the germline V gene. The CDR3 is 17 residues long. Trimming removed 6 bases from V and 4 bases from J; junction bases left unmatched: 12. CDR3 in DNA: TGTGCCAGCAGGCCCTCGGGACAGGGTCGTCTTAATGAAAAACTGTTTTTT. Amino acid sequence: CASRPSGQGRLNEKLFF.

This clone was counted a single time. The chain combines TRBV28 with TRBJ2-1; D is unclear. The germline V gene has CDR1 MDHEN and CDR2 SYDVKM. The CDR3 contains 11 residues. Trimming cost V 4 bases and J 9 bases, with 7 bases left between them. The CDR3 DNA follows: TGTGCCAGCAGTTCGGTCTCTGAGCAGTTCTTC. Translation: CASSSVSEQFF.

The DNA for the CDR3 is TGCAGTGCTAGTGAGGGTGATCAGCCCCAGCATTTT. Protein product: CSASEGDQPQHF. The chain is built from TRBV20-1 and TRBJ1-5, with D unresolved. Trimming removed 3 bases at V and 5 bases at J, with 8 bases between. Germline V gene data show CDR1 as DFQATT and CDR2 as SNEGSKA (reference sequence). The CDR3 has 12 amino acids.

The rearrangement links TRBV4-3 to TRBJ2-7, with 8 positions matching TRBD2. The CDR3 runs 14 residues. Germline V lookup: CDR1 LGHNA, CDR2 YSLEER. With V trimmed by 0 bases and J by 4 bases, 2 bases remained unmatched. The CDR3 sequence: CASSQDPGGYEQYF. The DNA of the CDR3 is TGCGCCAGCAGCCAAGACCCGGGAGGGTACGAGCAGTACTTC.

This chain connects TRBV5-6 to TRBJ1-2, with 11 bases aligning to TRBD1. The CDR3 spans 15 residues. Germline V gene data show CDR1 as SGHDT and CDR2 as YYEEEE. Unmatched junction bases numbered 3, after V lost 0 bases and J lost 5 bases. The CDR3 protein is CASSLGTGGLYGYTF. CDR3 sequence (DNA): TGTGCCAGCAGCTTGGGGACAGGGGGCCTTTATGGCTACACCTTC.

The rearrangement uses TRBV11-2 and TRBJ1-4; D call uncertain. Trimming took off 3 bases at V and 7 bases at J, with 12 bases between the two ends. This CDR3 region has 14 residues. Per the germline V gene, CDR1 is SGHAT and CDR2 is FQNNGV. Here the CDR3 reads CASSLGQVSEKLFF. CDR3 in DNA: TGTGCCAGCAGCTTGGGCCAAGTTAGTGAAAAACTGTTTTTT.

The chain joins TRBV5-8 to TRBJ1-2; D remains unclear. The CDR3 extends over 13 amino acids. Trimming shortened V by 0 bases and J by 6 bases, and 9 bases separated the two germline ends. CDR1 SGHTS and CDR2 YDEGEE come from the germline V gene. The CDR3 loop reads CASSLAGFNGYTF. The CDR3 region has the DNA TGTGCCAGCAGCTTGGCCGGGTTCAATGGCTACACCTTC.

V usage is TRBV2 and J usage is TRBJ2-5; D gene unclear. Germline V lookup: CDR1 SNHLY, CDR2 FYNNEI. The V gene lost 11 bases and the J gene lost 5 bases, with 9 bases spanning the gap. There are 10 residues in the CDR3. For the CDR3, the DNA is TGTGCCTCCTGGGCGGAGACCCAGTACTTC. The encoded protein is CASWAETQYF.

The chain has TRBV5-1 and TRBJ2-1; tentative D call: TRBD1 (5 bases). The CDR3 contains 14 residues. Germline CDR1 is SGHRS and CDR2 is YFSETQ. Trimming stripped 0 bases from V and 7 bases from J, with 11 bases between. The DNA of the CDR3 is TGCGCCAGCAGCTTGGGGGTCCGGACAAATGAGCAGTTCTTC. It encodes CASSLGVRTNEQFF.

This clone was counted only a few times. The rearrangement links TRBV19 to TRBJ2-5; 12 nucleotides align to TRBD2. V dropped 0 bases and J dropped 1; count of bases not matched to a gene: 9. This CDR3 is built from 19 residues. CDR1 and CDR2 (germline): LNHDA, SQIVND (reference sequence). This CDR3 is CASSIDGPSGGALQETQYF. In DNA form, the CDR3 reads TGTGCCAGTAGTATAGATGGGCCTAGCGGGGGGGCTCTCCAAGAGACCCAGTACTTC.

V and J are TRBV19 and TRBJ2-1; no reliable D call. The length of the CDR3 is 14 residues. V was clipped by 1 base and J by 8 bases, with 12 bases between them. Germline assignment: CDR1 LNHDA and CDR2 SQIVND (reference sequence). The CDR3: CASSIAGGQDEQFF. The CDR3 region has the DNA TGTGCCAGTAGTATAGCAGGCGGCCAGGATGAGCAGTTCTTC.

The CDR3 reads CASSPGGTLGGNEQFF. CDR3 coding DNA: TGTGCCAGCAGCCCGGGCGGGACCCTGGGGGGCAATGAGCAGTTCTTC. The rearrangement uses TRBV7-3 and TRBJ2-1; tentative D call: TRBD2 (6 bases). Trimming cost V 5 bases and J 6 bases, with 20 bases left between them. CDR3 length: 16 amino acids. Germline loops: CDR1 SGHTA, CDR2 FQGTGA.

The rearrangement links TRBV24-1 to TRBJ2-3; TRBD1 agrees at 7 bases. J lost 2 bases, V lost 9 bases, and 4 bases had no gene match. The CDR3 has 13 amino acids. The germline gives CDR1 KGHDR, CDR2 SFDVKD. The CDR3 sequence: CATVDRFTDTQYF. CDR3 nucleotide sequence: TGTGCCACCGTGGACAGGTTCACAGATACGCAGTATTTT.

This clone occurred once. CDR3 DNA sequence: TGCGCCAGCAGCGGTTCACCGGCAGGGAGCACAGATACGCAGTATTTT. Encoded protein: CASSGSPAGSTDTQYF. This sequence joins TRBV5-1 and TRBJ2-3; maybe TRBD1 (5 bases). Germline V gives CDR1 SGHRS, CDR2 YFSETQ. This CDR3 is built from 16 residues. The germline V and J ends were trimmed by 4 bases and 0 bases, with 15 bases remaining between them.

This clone was recorded a few times. J is TRBJ2-7 and V is TRBV19; the D gene is possibly TRBD2 (6 bases). The CDR3 is 15 amino acids. V was trimmed by 4 bases and J by 4 bases, leaving 17 bases between them. Germline V lookup: CDR1 LNHDA, CDR2 SQIVND (reference sequence). The CDR3 bases are TGTGCCAGTAGTAGTTCCGGGACGGGACTTTACGAGCAGTACTTC. This encodes CASSSSGTGLYEQYF.

The V call is TRBV7-2, the J call TRBJ2-6; tentative D call: TRBD2 (5 bases). From germline, CDR1 is SGHTA and CDR2 FQGNSA. The CDR3 has 14 residues. Trimming removed 3 bases from V and 4 bases from J, with 7 bases in between. The CDR3 DNA follows: TGTGCCAGCAGCTTCTTAGCGGGGGCCAACGTCCTGACTTTC. This gives the protein CASSFLAGANVLTF. Variable domain in full (rest from reference TRBV7-2 and TRBJ2-6): GAGVSQSPSNKVTEKGKDVELRCDPISGHTALYWYRQSLGQGLEFLIYFQGNSAPDKSGLPSDRFSAERTGGSVSTLTIQRTQQEDSAVYLCASSFLAGANVLTFGAGSRLTVL.

J is TRBJ1-1 and V is TRBV19, with 9 positions matching TRBD1. J was trimmed by 1 base and V by 11 bases; bases with no gene match: 5. The germline V gene encodes CDR1 LNHDA and CDR2 SQIVND (reference sequence). The CDR3 has 13 residues. Written as DNA, the CDR3 is TGTGCCGGACAGACAGGGGGGAACACTGAAGCTTTCTTT. Translation: CAGQTGGNTEAFF.

This sequence joins TRBV30 and TRBJ2-5, with TRBD2 matching over 10 bases. The V segment lost 4 bases and the J segment 6 bases; nucleotides outside the gene matches: 11. The CDR3 spans 15 residues. The germline gives CDR1 GTSNPN, CDR2 SVGIG (reference sequence). The CDR3 here is CAWTSEAGGPKTQYF. The CDR3 DNA reads as TGTGCCTGGACCTCCGAAGCGGGGGGGCCGAAGACCCAGTACTTC.